The entry below describes one T cell receptor (beta chain). What it recognizes is unknown. Its ends do not fully match the called genes, so a read error is possible. Germline lookup yields CDR1 SGHNT and CDR2 YENEEA. The CDR3 consists of 14 residues. Using RNA template, CDR3s of TCR alpha and beta were amplified with iRepertoire arm-PCR. Input was roughly 95-400 ng of tissue mRNA or PBMC total RNA. TCRdb reanalysed the multiplex PCR reads using MiXCR and keeps one entry per CDR3 protein. The sample yields about 93,000 distinct CDR3 sequences, 35% to 45% seen once. The sample originates from a study of glioma-infiltrating T cells. Overall study results and limits: Tissue-blood divergence was below expectation in non-neoplastic patients, above in gliomas.

The clonotype comes from a human donor with low-grade glioma or glioblastoma, undergoing nonglioma brain surgery, or in good health (not recorded which). The material sequenced was glioma tissue, nonneoplastic brain tissue, or PBMCs (not recorded which). V gene TRBV11-3 combines with J gene TRBJ2-3; tentative D call: TRBD2 (6 bases). CDR3 bases: TGTGCCAGCCCGGGGGTTGGGTTCACAGATACGGAGTATTTT. Residues: CASPGVGFTDTEYF. Looking up the rest from reference TRBV11-3 and TRBJ2-3 gives the full variable domain: EAGVVQSPRYKIIEKKQPVAFWCNPISGHNTLYWYLQNLGQGPELLIRYENEEAVDDSQLPKDRFSAERLKGVDSTLKIQPAELGDSAVYLCASPGVGFTDTEYFGPGTRLTVL.